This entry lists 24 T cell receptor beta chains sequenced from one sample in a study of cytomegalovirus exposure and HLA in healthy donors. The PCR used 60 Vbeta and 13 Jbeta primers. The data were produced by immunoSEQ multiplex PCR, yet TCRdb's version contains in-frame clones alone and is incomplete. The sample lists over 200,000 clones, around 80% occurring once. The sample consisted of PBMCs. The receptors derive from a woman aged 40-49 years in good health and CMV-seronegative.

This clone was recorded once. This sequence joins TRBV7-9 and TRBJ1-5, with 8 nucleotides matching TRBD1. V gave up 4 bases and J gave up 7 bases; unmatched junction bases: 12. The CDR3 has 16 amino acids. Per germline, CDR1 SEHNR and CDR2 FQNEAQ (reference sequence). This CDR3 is CASSSWSGQAGQPQHF. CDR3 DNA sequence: TGTGCCAGCAGCTCCTGGTCGGGACAGGCGGGACAGCCCCAGCATTTT. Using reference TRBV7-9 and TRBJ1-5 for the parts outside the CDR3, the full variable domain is DTGVSQNPRHKITKRGQNVTFRCDPISEHNRLYWYRQTLGQGPEFLTYFQNEAQLEKSRLLSDRFSAERPKGSFSTLEIQRTEQGDSAMYLCASSSWSGQAGQPQHFGDGTRLSIL.

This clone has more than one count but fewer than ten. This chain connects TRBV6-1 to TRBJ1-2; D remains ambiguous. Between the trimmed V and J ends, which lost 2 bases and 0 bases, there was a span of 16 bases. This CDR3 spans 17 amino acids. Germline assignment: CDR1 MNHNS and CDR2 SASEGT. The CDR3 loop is CASSETVNYIANYGYTF. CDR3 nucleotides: TGTGCCAGCAGTGAAACTGTGAACTACATAGCTAACTATGGCTACACCTTC.

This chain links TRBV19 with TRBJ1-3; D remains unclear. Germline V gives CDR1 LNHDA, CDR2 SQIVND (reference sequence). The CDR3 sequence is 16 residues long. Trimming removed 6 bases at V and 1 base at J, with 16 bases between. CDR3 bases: TGTGCCAGTAGCATACCTCGGGGAATTTCTGGAAACACCATATATTTT. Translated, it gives CASSIPRGISGNTIYF.

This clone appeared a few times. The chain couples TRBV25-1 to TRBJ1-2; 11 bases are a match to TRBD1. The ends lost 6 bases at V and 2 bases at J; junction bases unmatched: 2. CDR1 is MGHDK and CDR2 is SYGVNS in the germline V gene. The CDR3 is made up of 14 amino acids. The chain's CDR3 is CASRGTGGNYGYTF. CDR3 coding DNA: TGTGCCAGCAGGGGGACAGGGGGGAACTATGGCTACACCTTC.

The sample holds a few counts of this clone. The CDR3 DNA is TGCGCCAGCACCGTGAACACTGAAGCTTTCTTT. Its protein product is CASTVNTEAFF. The chain employs TRBV10-2 and TRBJ1-1; no firm D call. CDR3 length: 11 residues. Germline loops: CDR1 WSHSY, CDR2 SAAADI. Trimming left V 7 bases short and J 0 bases short, with 3 bases between.

CDR3 loop: CAISARSGQGEKLFF. CDR3 in DNA: TGTGCCATCAGTGCTCGTTCCGGACAGGGTGAAAAACTGTTTTTT. The chain carries TRBV10-3 and TRBJ1-4, with 8 bases fitting TRBD1. The germline CDR1 and CDR2 sequences are ENHRY and SYGVKD. Trimming cost V 4 bases and J 7 bases; bases outside gene matches: 8. This CDR3 contains 15 residues.

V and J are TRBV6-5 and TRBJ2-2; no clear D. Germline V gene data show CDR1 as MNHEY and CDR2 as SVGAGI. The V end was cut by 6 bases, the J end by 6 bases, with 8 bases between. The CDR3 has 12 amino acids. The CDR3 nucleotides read TGTGCCAGCAGCTTCCCAGCCGGGGAGCTGTTTTTT. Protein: CASSFPAGELFF.

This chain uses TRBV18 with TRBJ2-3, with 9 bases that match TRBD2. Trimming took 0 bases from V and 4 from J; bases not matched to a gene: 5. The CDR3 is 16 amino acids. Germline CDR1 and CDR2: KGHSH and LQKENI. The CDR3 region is CASSPPAGGPADTQYF. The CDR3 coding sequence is TGTGCCAGCTCACCACCGGCGGGGGGGCCCGCAGATACGCAGTATTTT.

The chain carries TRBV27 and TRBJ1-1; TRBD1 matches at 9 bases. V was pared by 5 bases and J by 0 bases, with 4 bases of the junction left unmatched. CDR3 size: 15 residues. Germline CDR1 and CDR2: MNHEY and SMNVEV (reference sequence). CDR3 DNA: TGTGCCAGCAGTACCGGACAGGGGATGAACACTGAAGCTTTCTTT. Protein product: CASSTGQGMNTEAFF.

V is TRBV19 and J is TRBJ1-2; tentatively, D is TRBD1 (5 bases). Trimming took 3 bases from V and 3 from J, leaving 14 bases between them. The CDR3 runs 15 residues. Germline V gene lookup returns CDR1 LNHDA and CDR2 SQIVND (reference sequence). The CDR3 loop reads CASSIPSQGYYGYTF. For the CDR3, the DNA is TGTGCCAGTAGTATCCCCTCTCAGGGTTACTATGGCTACACCTTC.

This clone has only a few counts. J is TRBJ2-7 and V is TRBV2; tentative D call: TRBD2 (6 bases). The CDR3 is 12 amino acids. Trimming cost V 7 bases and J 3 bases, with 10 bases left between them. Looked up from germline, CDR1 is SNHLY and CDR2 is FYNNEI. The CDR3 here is CASMEGNYEQYF. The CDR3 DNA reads TGTGCCAGCATGGAGGGGAACTACGAGCAGTACTTC.

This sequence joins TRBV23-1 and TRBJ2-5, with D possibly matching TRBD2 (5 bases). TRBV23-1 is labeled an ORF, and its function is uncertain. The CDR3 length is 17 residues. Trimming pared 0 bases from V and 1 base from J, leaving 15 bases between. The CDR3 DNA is TGCGCCAGCAGTCAATCGCGGAAGGGTAGCGCCCAAGAGACCCAGTACTTC. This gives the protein CASSQSRKGSAQETQYF.

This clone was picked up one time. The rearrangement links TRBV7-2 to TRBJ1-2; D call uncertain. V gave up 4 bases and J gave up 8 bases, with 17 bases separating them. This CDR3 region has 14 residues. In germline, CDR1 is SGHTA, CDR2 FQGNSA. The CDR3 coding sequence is TGTGCCAGCAGCTCCTTAGACGGACTTGGGGGCTACACCTTC. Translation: CASSSLDGLGGYTF. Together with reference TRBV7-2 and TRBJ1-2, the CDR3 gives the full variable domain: GAGVSQSPSNKVTEKGKDVELRCDPISGHTALYWYRQSLGQGLEFLIYFQGNSAPDKSGLPSDRFSAERTGGSVSTLTIQRTQQEDSAVYLCASSSLDGLGGYTFGSGTRLTVV.

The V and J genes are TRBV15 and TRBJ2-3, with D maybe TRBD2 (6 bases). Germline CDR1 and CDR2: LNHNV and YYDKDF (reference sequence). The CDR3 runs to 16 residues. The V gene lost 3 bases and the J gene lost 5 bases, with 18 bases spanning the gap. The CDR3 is CATSSLGPPGGDTQYF. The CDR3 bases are TGTGCCACCAGCAGCTTAGGACCTCCCGGGGGAGATACGCAGTATTTT.

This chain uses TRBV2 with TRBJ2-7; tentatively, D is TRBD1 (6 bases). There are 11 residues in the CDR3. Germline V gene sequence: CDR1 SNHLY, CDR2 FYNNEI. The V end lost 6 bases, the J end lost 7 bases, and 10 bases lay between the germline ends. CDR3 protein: CASRPDREQYF. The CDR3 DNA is TGTGCCAGCAGGCCAGACAGGGAGCAGTACTTC.

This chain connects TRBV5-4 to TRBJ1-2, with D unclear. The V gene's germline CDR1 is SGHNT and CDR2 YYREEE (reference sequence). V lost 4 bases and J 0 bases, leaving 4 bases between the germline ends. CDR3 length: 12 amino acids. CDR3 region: CASSLSNYGYTF. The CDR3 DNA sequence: TGTGCCAGCAGCCTATCTAACTATGGCTACACCTTC.

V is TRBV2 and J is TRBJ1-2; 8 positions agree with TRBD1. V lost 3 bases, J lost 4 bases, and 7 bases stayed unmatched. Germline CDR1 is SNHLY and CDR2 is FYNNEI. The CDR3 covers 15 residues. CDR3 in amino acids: CASSDYQGALYGYTF. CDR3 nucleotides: TGTGCCAGCAGTGATTATCAGGGGGCCCTCTATGGCTACACCTTC.

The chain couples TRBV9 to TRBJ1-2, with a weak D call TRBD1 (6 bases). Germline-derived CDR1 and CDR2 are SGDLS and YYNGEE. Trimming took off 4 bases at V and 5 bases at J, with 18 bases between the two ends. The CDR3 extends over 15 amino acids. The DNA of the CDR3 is TGTGCCAGCAGCACCTGGACAGTCGGGGCTTATGGCTACACCTTC. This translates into CASSTWTVGAYGYTF.

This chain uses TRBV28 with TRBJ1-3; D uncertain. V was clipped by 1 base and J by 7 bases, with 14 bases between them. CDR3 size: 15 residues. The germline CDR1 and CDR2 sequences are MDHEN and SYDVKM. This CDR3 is CASSLLAGGGNTIYF. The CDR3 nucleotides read TGTGCCAGCAGTTTATTGGCAGGTGGAGGGAACACCATATATTTT.

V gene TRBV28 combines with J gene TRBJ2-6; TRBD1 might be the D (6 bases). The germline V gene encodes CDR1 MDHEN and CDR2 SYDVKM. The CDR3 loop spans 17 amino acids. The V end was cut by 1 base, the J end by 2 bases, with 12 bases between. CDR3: CASSLLGRGTGANVLTF. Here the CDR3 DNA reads TGTGCCAGCAGTTTATTAGGCAGGGGTACTGGGGCCAACGTCCTGACTTTC.

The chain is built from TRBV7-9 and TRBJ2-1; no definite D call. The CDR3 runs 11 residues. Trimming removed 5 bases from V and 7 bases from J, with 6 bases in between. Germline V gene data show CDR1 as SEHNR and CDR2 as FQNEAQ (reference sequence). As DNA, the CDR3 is TGTGCCAGCAGCCTAATGAATGAGCAGTTCTTC. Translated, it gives CASSLMNEQFF.

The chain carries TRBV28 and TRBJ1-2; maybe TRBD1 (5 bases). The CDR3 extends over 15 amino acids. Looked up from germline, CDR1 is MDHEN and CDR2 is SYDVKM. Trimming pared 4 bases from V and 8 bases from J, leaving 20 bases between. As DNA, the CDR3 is TGTGCCAGCAGTTCTCGGGGGGGGGTGTCCTTCGGCTACACCTTC. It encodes CASSSRGGVSFGYTF.

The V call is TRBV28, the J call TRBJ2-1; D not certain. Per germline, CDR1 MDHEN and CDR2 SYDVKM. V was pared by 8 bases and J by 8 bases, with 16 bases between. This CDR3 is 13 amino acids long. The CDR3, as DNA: TGTGCCAGCTTACGATCCGCGATCGATGAGCAGTTCTTC. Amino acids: CASLRSAIDEQFF.

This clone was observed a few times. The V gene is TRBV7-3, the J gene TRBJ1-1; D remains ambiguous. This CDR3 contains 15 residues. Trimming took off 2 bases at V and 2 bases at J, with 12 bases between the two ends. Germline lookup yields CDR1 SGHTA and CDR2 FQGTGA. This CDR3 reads CASSLAGRSNTEAFF. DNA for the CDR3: TGTGCCAGCAGCTTAGCGGGCAGGAGTAACACTGAAGCTTTCTTT.